These 17 T cell receptor beta chains originate from one sample sequenced in a study of spatial heterogeneity in lung cancer. TCRdb analysed the 5' RACE reads with MiXCR anew, one entry per CDR3 protein. Among under 150,000 distinct CDR3 sequences, roughly a tenth were seen once, and the ten largest hold approximately 24%. Time point denoted: blood at routine non-recurrence follow-up after resection. Material: PBMCs, obtained at follow-up. The source of these receptors is a female donor with early-stage non-small cell lung cancer.

This chain links TRBV29-1 with TRBJ1-1; the match to TRBD1 covers 9 bases. Losses at the gene ends were 1 base for V and 1 base for J; bases not matched to a gene: 13. The CDR3 has 18 residues. CDR1 and CDR2 from the germline V gene are SQVTM and ANQGSEA. CDR3: CSVEAHPQWGQGNTEAFF. Here the CDR3 DNA reads TGCAGCGTTGAAGCTCACCCGCAATGGGGACAGGGGAACACTGAAGCTTTCTTT.

The chain links TRBV6-6 to TRBJ2-7; 9 nucleotides agree with TRBD1. Germline CDR1 is MNHNY and CDR2 is SVGAGI (reference sequence). CDR3 length equals 14 residues. Germline trimming cut 7 bases from V and 1 base from J; bases unmatched to any gene: 5. The CDR3 reads CASKGTGSSYEQYF. The CDR3 nucleotides read TGTGCCAGCAAAGGGACAGGGTCGTCCTACGAGCAGTACTTC.

This clonotype has a handful of counts. V usage is TRBV4-1 and J usage is TRBJ1-1; 8 positions match TRBD1. The CDR3 totals 16 residues. J gave up 0 bases and V 1 base, and 4 bases lay outside the gene matches. CDR1 and CDR2 from the germline V gene are MGHRA and YSYEKL. Written as DNA, the CDR3 is TGCGCCAGCAGCCAAGGCTACAGGGGGGTGAACACTGAAGCTTTCTTT. Residues: CASSQGYRGVNTEAFF.

The gene calls are TRBV6-5 and TRBJ1-2; 12 bases are shared with TRBD1. The ends lost 4 bases at V and 8 bases at J; junction bases unmatched: 8. From germline, CDR1 is MNHEY and CDR2 SVGAGI. The CDR3 is 15 residues long. CDR3 DNA: TGTGCCAGCAGTTTACCGGGACAGGGGGCTGGCGGCTACACCTTC. Protein: CASSLPGQGAGGYTF.

This clonotype came up a few times. This chain connects TRBV19 to TRBJ1-5; 7 bases are a match to TRBD1. The CDR3 is 13 residues long. The germline CDR1 and CDR2 sequences are LNHDA and SQIVND (reference sequence). V was pared by 6 bases and J by 4 bases, with 3 bases of the junction left unmatched. CDR3 sequence (DNA): TGTGCCAGTAGAACAGGGGCAAATCAGCCCCAGCATTTT. Protein sequence: CASRTGANQPQHF.

This sequence joins TRBV29-1 and TRBJ1-2; 9 bases map to TRBD1. The germline CDR1 and CDR2 sequences are SQVTM and ANQGSEA. V shed 6 bases and J 2 bases; nucleotides not matched to a gene: 1. The CDR3 extends over 12 amino acids. For the CDR3, the DNA is TGCAGCGTGGACAGGGGCAACTATGGCTACACCTTC. Amino acids: CSVDRGNYGYTF. The full variable domain, completed using reference TRBV29-1 and TRBJ1-2, is SAVISQKPSRDICQRGTSLTIQCQVDSQVTMMFWYRQQPGQSLTLIATANQGSEATYESGFVIDKFPISRPNLTFSTLTVSNMSPEDSSIYLCSVDRGNYGYTFGSGTRLTVV.

The table lists this clonotype with many counts. The chain carries TRBV20-1 and TRBJ2-7, with TRBD2 matching 7 bases. V gave up 4 bases and J gave up 3 bases; unmatched junction bases: 3. The CDR3 is 12 amino acids. The V gene's germline CDR1 is DFQATT and CDR2 SNEGSKA (reference sequence). The CDR3: CSATTSFYEQYF. DNA for the CDR3: TGCAGTGCTACGACTAGCTTCTACGAGCAGTACTTC.

This clonotype was recorded at least ten times. The chain recombines TRBV18 with TRBJ2-6; TRBD1 is a possible D gene (5 bases). The V end lost 3 bases, the J end lost 1 base, and 10 bases lay between the germline ends. The germline V gene has CDR1 KGHSH and CDR2 LQKENI. The CDR3 totals 16 residues. The CDR3 reads CASSPGRASGANVLTF. The CDR3 DNA sequence: TGTGCCAGCTCACCTGGCAGGGCTTCTGGGGCCAACGTCCTGACTTTC.

V usage is TRBV19 and J usage is TRBJ1-2; 9 nucleotides agree with TRBD1. Per germline, CDR1 LNHDA and CDR2 SQIVND (reference sequence). The trim removed 4 bases at V and 8 bases at J, leaving 11 bases unmatched. This CDR3 has 15 amino acids. Written as DNA, the CDR3 is TGTGCCAGTAGTAGGCGGACAGGGGTGGTTGAAGGCTACACCTTC. It translates to CASSRRTGVVEGYTF.

In this sample, this clonotype turned up many times. This chain connects TRBV29-1 to TRBJ1-2; D ambiguous. The CDR3 length is 11 residues. V lost 1 base, J lost 9 bases, and 9 bases lay in between. Germline lookup yields CDR1 SQVTM and CDR2 ANQGSEA. CDR3 coding DNA: TGCAGCGTTGAAGTCGGGGTCCGCTACACCTTC. Translating it yields CSVEVGVRYTF.

Ten or more counts support this clonotype. The V gene is TRBV29-1, the J gene TRBJ1-1, with D possibly TRBD1 on 5 matching bases. The germline V gene has CDR1 SQVTM and CDR2 ANQGSEA. The CDR3 runs 13 residues. V lost 2 bases to trimming and J lost 1 base, with 8 bases between them. The CDR3 protein is CSVEYRRNTEAFF. The CDR3 DNA reads TGCAGCGTTGAATACAGGAGGAACACTGAAGCTTTCTTT.

This clonotype was detected a few times. V usage is TRBV12-3 or TRBV12-4 and J usage is TRBJ2-7; maybe TRBD2 (6 bases). The CDR3 runs 19 residues. V was clipped by 6 bases and J by 1 base, with 28 bases between them. The CDR3 here is CASSSAPVMLRRGSYEQYF. The CDR3 coding sequence is TGTGCCAGCAGCTCAGCTCCGGTAATGCTCCGGAGGGGATCCTACGAGCAGTACTTC.

There are a few counts of this clonotype. The chain carries TRBV28 and TRBJ2-1, with 11 bases identical to TRBD2. Germline loops: CDR1 MDHEN, CDR2 SYDVKM. This CDR3 is 15 amino acids long. Unmatched junction bases numbered 10, after V lost 6 bases and J lost 9 bases. DNA for the CDR3: TGTGCCAGCAGGGTTAGCGGGAGGGCCCTGGTTGAGCAGTTCTTC. It translates to CASRVSGRALVEQFF. Full variable domain (outside the CDR3, taken from reference TRBV28 and TRBJ2-1): DVKVTQSSRYLVKRTGEKVFLECVQDMDHENMFWYRQDPGLGLRLIYFSYDVKMKEKGDIPEGYSVSREKKERFSLILESASTNQTSMYLCASRVSGRALVEQFFGPGTRLTVL.

The genes are TRBV28 and TRBJ2-3; 10 bases fit TRBD1. J was trimmed by 4 bases and V by 5 bases; bases with no gene match: 6. The germline CDR1 and CDR2 sequences are MDHEN and SYDVKM. This CDR3 is 15 amino acids long. The CDR3 reads CASSPPTGGADTQYF. CDR3 DNA: TGTGCCAGCAGTCCCCCGACAGGGGGCGCAGATACGCAGTATTTT.

V and J are TRBV7-9 and TRBJ1-2; 10 positions agree with TRBD1. Germline lookup yields CDR1 SEHNR and CDR2 FQNEAQ (reference sequence). V was clipped by 3 bases and J by 0 bases; unmatched bases: 4. The CDR3 loop spans 16 amino acids. This CDR3 reads CASSFGQGGTNYGYTF. CDR3 nucleotides: TGTGCCAGCAGCTTCGGACAGGGGGGAACTAACTATGGCTACACCTTC.

This clonotype showed up many times. The chain is built from TRBV18 and TRBJ1-1, with D perhaps TRBD1 (5 bases). This CDR3 spans 16 amino acids. Trimming took 3 bases from V and 4 from J, leaving 18 bases between them. The germline CDR1 and CDR2 sequences are KGHSH and LQKENI. CDR3 residues: CASSPSVGRVGTEAFF. The CDR3 nucleotides read TGTGCCAGCTCACCCTCGGTCGGCAGGGTGGGCACTGAAGCTTTCTTT.

The chain links TRBV5-1 to TRBJ1-1; 7 bases match TRBD1. V trimming: 2 bases; J trimming: 3 bases; junction bases outside the gene matches: 1. Germline values: CDR1 SGHRS, CDR2 YFSETQ. This CDR3 spans 13 amino acids. The CDR3 protein is CASSFQGDTEAFF. In nucleotides, the CDR3 is TGCGCCAGCAGCTTTCAGGGGGACACTGAAGCTTTCTTT. Full variable domain (outside the CDR3, taken from reference TRBV5-1 and TRBJ1-1): KAGVTQTPRYLIKTRGQQVTLSCSPISGHRSVSWYQQTPGQGLQFLFEYFSETQRNKGNFPGRFSGRQFSNSRSEMNVSTLELGDSALYLCASSFQGDTEAFFGQGTRLTVV.